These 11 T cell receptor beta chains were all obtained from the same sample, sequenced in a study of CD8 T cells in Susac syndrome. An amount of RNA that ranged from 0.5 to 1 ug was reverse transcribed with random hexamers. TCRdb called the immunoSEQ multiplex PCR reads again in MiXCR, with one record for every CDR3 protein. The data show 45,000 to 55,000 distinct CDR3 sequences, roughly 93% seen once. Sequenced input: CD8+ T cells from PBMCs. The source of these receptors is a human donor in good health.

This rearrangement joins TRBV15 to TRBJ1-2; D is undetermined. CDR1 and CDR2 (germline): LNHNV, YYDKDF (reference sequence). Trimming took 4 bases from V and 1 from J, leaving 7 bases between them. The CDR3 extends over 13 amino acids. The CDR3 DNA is TGTGCCACCAGCAACGAGAATAACTATGGCTACACCTTC. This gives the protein CATSNENNYGYTF.

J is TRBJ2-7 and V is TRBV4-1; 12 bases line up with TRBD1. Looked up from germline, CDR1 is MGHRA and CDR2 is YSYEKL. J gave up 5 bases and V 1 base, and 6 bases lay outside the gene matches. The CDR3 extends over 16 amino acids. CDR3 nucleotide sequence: TGCGCCAGCAGCCAAGGGGGACAGGGGGCGTTCGACGAGCAGTACTTC. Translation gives CASSQGGQGAFDEQYF.

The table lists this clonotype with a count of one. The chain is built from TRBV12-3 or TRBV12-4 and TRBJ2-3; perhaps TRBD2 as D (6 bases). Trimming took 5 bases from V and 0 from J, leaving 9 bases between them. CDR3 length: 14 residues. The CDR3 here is CASSVSGSTDTQYF. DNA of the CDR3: TGTGCCAGCAGTGTAAGCGGGAGCACAGATACGCAGTATTTT.

CDR3 DNA: TGCGCCAGCAGCCAAGGAGGGGCGCCTCTAGGGGAGACCCAGTACTTC. This codes for CASSQGGAPLGETQYF. The genes are TRBV4-1 and TRBJ2-5; D tentatively fits TRBD1 or TRBD2 (5 bases each). There are 16 residues in the CDR3. V was pared by 1 base and J by 5 bases, with 17 bases between. The germline gives CDR1 MGHRA, CDR2 YSYEKL.

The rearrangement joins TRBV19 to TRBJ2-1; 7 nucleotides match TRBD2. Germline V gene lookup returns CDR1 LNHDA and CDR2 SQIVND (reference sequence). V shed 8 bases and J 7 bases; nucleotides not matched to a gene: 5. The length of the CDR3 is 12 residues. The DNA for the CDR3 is TGTGCCAGTTCGGACGGGGGGAATGAGCAGTTCTTC. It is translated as CASSDGGNEQFF.

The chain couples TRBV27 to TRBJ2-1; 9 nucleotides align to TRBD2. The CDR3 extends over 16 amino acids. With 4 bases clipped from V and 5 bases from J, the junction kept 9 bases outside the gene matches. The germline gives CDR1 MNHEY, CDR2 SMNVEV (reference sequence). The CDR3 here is CASSSIAGAGNNEQFF. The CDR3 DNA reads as TGTGCCAGCAGTTCAATAGCGGGAGCGGGGAACAATGAGCAGTTCTTC.

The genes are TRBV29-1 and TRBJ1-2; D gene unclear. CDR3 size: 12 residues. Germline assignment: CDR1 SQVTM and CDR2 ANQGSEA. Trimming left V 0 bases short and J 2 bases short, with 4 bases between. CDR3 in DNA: TGCAGCGTTGAAGAGGGGAACTATGGCTACACCTTC. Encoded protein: CSVEEGNYGYTF.

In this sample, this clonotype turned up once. The DNA for the CDR3 is TGTGCCAGCAGTCTTCAATCGGGGCCCCAAATCCCCCAGCATTTT. The encoded protein is CASSLQSGPQIPQHF. This rearrangement joins TRBV27 to TRBJ1-5; perhaps TRBD1 as D (5 bases). V dropped 5 bases and J dropped 10 bases, with 21 bases sitting between them. Germline CDR1 is MNHEY and CDR2 is SMNVEV (reference sequence). The CDR3 extends over 15 amino acids.

The CDR3 here is CASSFYGRRYEQYF. The CDR3 nucleotides are TGTGCCAGCAGCTTTTACGGGAGGAGGTACGAGCAGTACTTC. V is TRBV7-9 and J is TRBJ2-7; 7 bases align to TRBD2. The germline V gene has CDR1 SEHNR and CDR2 FQNEAQ (reference sequence). The CDR3 is 14 residues long. V was clipped by 3 bases and J by 4 bases; unmatched bases: 6.

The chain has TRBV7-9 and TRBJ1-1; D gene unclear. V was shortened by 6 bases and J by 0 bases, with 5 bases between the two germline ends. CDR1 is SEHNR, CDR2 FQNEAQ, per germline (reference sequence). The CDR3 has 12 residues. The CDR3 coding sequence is TGTGCCAGCAGTTTCTTGAACACTGAAGCTTTCTTT. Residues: CASSFLNTEAFF. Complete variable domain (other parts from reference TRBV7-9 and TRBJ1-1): DTGVSQNPRHKITKRGQNVTFRCDPISEHNRLYWYRQTLGQGPEFLTYFQNEAQLEKSRLLSDRFSAERPKGSFSTLEIQRTEQGDSAMYLCASSFLNTEAFFGQGTRLTVV.

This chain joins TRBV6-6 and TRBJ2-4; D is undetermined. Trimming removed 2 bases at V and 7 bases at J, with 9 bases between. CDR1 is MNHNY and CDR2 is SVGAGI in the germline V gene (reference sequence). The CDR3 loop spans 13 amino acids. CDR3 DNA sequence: TGTGCCAGCAGTTACAATTTAGGGAACATTCAGTACTTC. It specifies CASSYNLGNIQYF.